This TCR beta chain was sequenced during a study of T-cell memory formation after mild COVID-19. Notes on the study in general: Contracting clones localized mainly to CM and EM when CD4+ and mainly to EMRA when CD8+. Within pre-infection memory, some responding clones were found, suggesting cross-reactive memory joined.

5'RACE primed from the constant segment yielded TCR alpha and TCR beta cDNA libraries bearing sample barcodes and UMIs. MiXCR, run by TCRdb on the 5' RACE reads, gives a single entry per CDR3 protein. The sample yields around 420,000 distinct CDR3 sequences, roughly 26% seen once. Deletions cut 2 bases from V and 3 bases from J, with 11 bases between. Germline V gives CDR1 KGHDR, CDR2 SFDVKD. The CDR3 is 15 amino acids. With respect to this clonotype: Its antigen is not known.

Specimen: PBMCs or a T cell subset sorted from them (not recorded which). The clonotype originates from an adult woman who had mild COVID-19 (a few samples of this study predate the infection). Cell type and time point are not known. This chain links TRBV24-1 with TRBJ2-3, with D maybe TRBD2 (7 bases). CDR3 protein: CATSDWGGRTDTQYF. The DNA for the CDR3 is TGTGCCACCAGTGATTGGGGGGGGCGGACAGATACGCAGTATTTT.